Below are 7 T cell receptor beta chains sequenced from a single sample in a study of sequential checkpoint blockade in melanoma. Sequencing used immunoSEQ multiplex PCR; TCRdb keeps in-frame clones, though not all of them. The sample contains 25,000 to 30,000 clones, about 83% of which appear only once. The treatment here: randomized to nivolumab then ipilimumab (arm A) or the reverse (arm B). The sequences come from CD8+ T cells sorted from blood (inferred from file names), collected from a patient given nivolumab and ipilimumab in sequence. These receptors were obtained from a human donor with melanoma.

The chain joins TRBV4-2 to TRBJ2-1; no definite D call. V was cut by 2 bases and J by 6 bases, with 5 bases left in between. Germline CDR1 and CDR2: LGHNA and YNFKEQ. This CDR3 region has 12 residues. DNA for the CDR3: TGTGCCAGCAGCCAAACTGGCAATGAGCAGTTCTTC. Its protein product is CASSQTGNEQFF.

This chain links TRBV6-5 with TRBJ1-1; D is unclear. This CDR3 has 13 residues. The germline V and J ends were trimmed by 5 bases and 4 bases, with 11 bases remaining between them. Germline CDR1 reads MNHEY; CDR2 reads SVGAGI. CDR3 nucleotides: TGTGCCAGCAGTGAGGGATCTGGCACTGAAGCTTTCTTT. Its protein product is CASSEGSGTEAFF.

J is TRBJ1-5 and V is TRBV5-6; D might be TRBD1 (6 bases). V was cut by 2 bases and J by 6 bases, with 12 bases left in between. Germline CDR1 is SGHDT and CDR2 is YYEEEE. The CDR3 has 14 residues. DNA of the CDR3: TGTGCCAGCAGCTTTGGGGGGGCGGGTCAGCCCCAGCATTTT. Residues: CASSFGGAGQPQHF.

The chain combines TRBV6-5 with TRBJ2-7; 7 nucleotides match TRBD2. V shed 2 bases, J shed 3 bases, and the junction held 1 base outside the gene matches. CDR1 MNHEY and CDR2 SVGAGI come from the germline V gene. CDR3 size: 13 residues. CDR3 in amino acids: CASSYGGDYEQYF. In DNA form, the CDR3 reads TGTGCCAGCAGTTACGGGGGGGACTACGAGCAGTACTTC.

V usage is TRBV27 and J usage is TRBJ1-6; D remains unclear. With 2 bases removed from V and 9 bases from J, the gap between germline ends came to 17 bases. The CDR3 loop spans 16 amino acids. CDR1 is MNHEY and CDR2 is SMNVEV in the germline V gene (reference sequence). The CDR3 DNA follows: TGTGCCAGCAGTTTAATCCCAGGAAGTGGAGGTTCACCCCTCCACTTT. Translation: CASSLIPGSGGSPLHF.

This clone was seen more than once but under ten times. The rearrangement links TRBV7-9 to TRBJ2-3; TRBD1 matches 7 bases. This CDR3 region has 16 residues. Germline CDR1 is SEHNR and CDR2 is FQNEAQ (reference sequence). The J segment lost 6 bases and the V segment lost 2 bases, leaving 11 bases of the junction unmatched. Here the CDR3 DNA reads TGTGCCAGCAGCTTACGTCCCTTTGGGACAGCTGATACGCAGTATTTT. Translated, it gives CASSLRPFGTADTQYF.

The V gene is TRBV7-8, the J gene TRBJ2-3; 10 positions match TRBD2. J was trimmed by 0 bases and V by 5 bases; bases with no gene match: 11. The CDR3 is 18 amino acids. CDR1 is SGHVS and CDR2 is FQNEAQ in the germline V gene. The DNA of the CDR3 is TGTGCCAGCAGCCCTAGAAAACGGACTAGCGGCAGCACAGATACGCAGTATTTT. Translating it yields CASSPRKRTSGSTDTQYF.